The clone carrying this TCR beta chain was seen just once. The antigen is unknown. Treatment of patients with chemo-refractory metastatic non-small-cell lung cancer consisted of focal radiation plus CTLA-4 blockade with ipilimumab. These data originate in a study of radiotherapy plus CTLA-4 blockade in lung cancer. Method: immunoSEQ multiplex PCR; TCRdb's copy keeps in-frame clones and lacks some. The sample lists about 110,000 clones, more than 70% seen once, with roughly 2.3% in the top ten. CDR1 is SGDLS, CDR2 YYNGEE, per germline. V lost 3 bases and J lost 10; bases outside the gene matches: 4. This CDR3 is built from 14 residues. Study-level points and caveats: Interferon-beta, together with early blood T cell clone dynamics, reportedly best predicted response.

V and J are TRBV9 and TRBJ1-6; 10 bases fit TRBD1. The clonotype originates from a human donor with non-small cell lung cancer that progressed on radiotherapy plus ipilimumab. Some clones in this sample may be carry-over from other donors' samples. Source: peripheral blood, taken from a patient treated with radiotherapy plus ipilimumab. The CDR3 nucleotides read TGTGCCAGCAGCGCCGGGACAGGGGAATCACCCCTCCACTTT. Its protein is CASSAGTGESPLHF.